Below, one T cell receptor (beta chain) is given with its context. One junction end does not reproduce the germline sequence, and a read error may be involved. The sample belongs to a study of technical replicates of blood from several donors. Some clones are missing from TCRdb's copy, which holds only in-frame ones; the method was immunoSEQ multiplex PCR. The sample carries approximately 52,000 clones, approximately 90% recorded once. Looked up from germline, CDR1 is SGHAT and CDR2 is FQNNGV. This CDR3 contains 14 residues. This receptor was obtained from a human donor in good health. Some clones in this sample may be carry-over from other donors' samples. V gene TRBV11-2 combines with J gene TRBJ2-2; a weak D match, TRBD2 (6 bases). The sample consisted of PBMCs. The CDR3, as DNA: TGTGCCGGCAGCGGGCCAGCGAACACCGGGGAGCTGTTTTTT. The encoded protein is CAGSGPANTGELFF.